These T cell receptor beta chains were read from a single sample in a study of blood T cell repertoires in COVID-19. Here immunoSEQ multiplex PCR was the method, and the copy in TCRdb shows in-frame clones only, minus some. This table holds a few hundred thousand clones, around 85% found once. The specimen sequenced was PBMCs or T cells enriched from blood (not recorded which). The receptor set was obtained from a woman aged 40 to 50 with acute COVID-19. The conserved cysteine and the conserved F or W are not part of the CDR3 here.

CDR3 protein	J gene	V gene
ASSPGILSGRANEQF	TRBJ2-1	TRBV3-1/TRBV3-2
ASSLTGGETQY	TRBJ2-5	TRBV5-5
ARSFSESSYEQY	TRBJ2-7	TRBV5-3
ASSQVPGGVETQY	TRBJ2-5	TRBV4-1
ASSPLAGPTVDEQY	TRBJ2-7	TRBV18
ASSLTGTGLSNTEAF	TRBJ1-1	TRBV5-6
ASSRLAGGSYEQY	TRBJ2-7	TRBV11-3
ASSQDQDRGGNQPQH	TRBJ1-5	TRBV4-1
ASSYSRRQYYGYT	TRBJ1-2	TRBV6-5
ASSFAGGQQETQY	TRBJ2-5	TRBV11-1
ASSPGMYEQY	TRBJ2-7	TRBV6-5
ASSLMDTGELF	TRBJ2-2	TRBV7-9
ASSFYRDPRGTDTQY	TRBJ2-3	TRBV18
ASSQLGSGMDNEQF	TRBJ2-1	TRBV7-9